What follows are 7 T cell receptor beta chains derived from one specimen sequenced in a study of identical twins. One entry per CDR3 protein results from TCRdb running MiXCR on the 5' RACE reads. The sample includes around 450,000 distinct CDR3 sequences, approximately 15% of them seen just once. The same data also went into a second study, on yellow fever vaccine responses in identical twins.

The sample consisted of CD4+ T cells sorted from blood. The receptors were sampled from a woman aged 18-35 years in good health.

The table lists this clonotype with many counts. V gene TRBV6-2 or TRBV6-3 combines with J gene TRBJ2-6, with 12 bases lining up with TRBD1. CDR3 length: 18 residues. V was clipped by 4 bases and J by 2 bases; unmatched bases: 6. Germline values: CDR1 MNHEY, CDR2 SVGEGT. CDR3: CASSSGTGGGTGANVLTF. CDR3 DNA: TGTGCCAGCAGTTCCGGGACAGGGGGCGGAACTGGGGCCAACGTCCTGACTTTC.

This clonotype was seen a few times. V is TRBV5-6 and J is TRBJ2-3; 14 nucleotides line up with TRBD2. The J segment lost 2 bases and the V segment lost 4 bases, leaving 18 bases of the junction unmatched. The germline CDR1 and CDR2 sequences are SGHDT and YYEEEE. CDR3 length: 21 amino acids. The CDR3 DNA is TGTGCCAGCAGCAATTTACTCGGGACTAGCGGGAGTCAACTACCCACAGATACGCAGTATTTT. Translating it yields CASSNLLGTSGSQLPTDTQYF. Looking up the rest from reference TRBV5-6 and TRBJ2-3 gives the full variable domain: DAGVTQSPTHLIKTRGQQVTLRCSPKSGHDTVSWYQQALGQGPQFIFQYYEEEERQRGNFPDRFSGHQFPNYSSELNVNALLLGDSALYLCASSNLLGTSGSQLPTDTQYFGPGTRLTVL.

This chain links TRBV4-2 with TRBJ2-1; D is unclear. The CDR3 has 14 residues. V gave up 2 bases and J gave up 6 bases, with 11 bases separating them. Germline V gene data show CDR1 as LGHNA and CDR2 as YNFKEQ. The DNA of the CDR3 is TGTGCCAGCAGCCAAACAGACTGGAGCAATGAGCAGTTCTTC. Its translation: CASSQTDWSNEQFF.

In its sample, this clonotype was seen a few times. The J gene is TRBJ1-3, the V gene TRBV2; weak D call: TRBD1 (5 bases). V lost 3 bases, J lost 0 bases, and 9 bases lay in between. Looked up from germline, CDR1 is SNHLY and CDR2 is FYNNEI. The CDR3 sequence is 15 residues long. The CDR3, as DNA: TGTGCCAGCAGTGAGCGGGGCTTCTCTGGAAACACCATATATTTT. It yields the protein CASSERGFSGNTIYF.

The CDR3: CASSMPSRGNTEAFF. In DNA form, the CDR3 reads TGTGCCAGCAGTATGCCGTCGAGAGGGAACACTGAAGCTTTCTTT. The genes are TRBV6-1 and TRBJ1-1, with D uncertain. Trimming stripped 5 bases from V and 1 base from J, with 14 bases between. The CDR3 length is 15 residues. Per the germline V gene, CDR1 is MNHNS and CDR2 is SASEGT.

This sequence joins TRBV5-6 and TRBJ1-2; D call uncertain. The CDR3 spans 12 residues. Trimming took 3 bases from V and 4 from J, leaving 7 bases between them. Germline V gene lookup returns CDR1 SGHDT and CDR2 YYEEEE. The CDR3 nucleotides are TGTGCCAGCAGCTCCGGACCCTATGGCTACACCTTC. Translating gives CASSSGPYGYTF. Complete variable domain (other parts from reference TRBV5-6 and TRBJ1-2): DAGVTQSPTHLIKTRGQQVTLRCSPKSGHDTVSWYQQALGQGPQFIFQYYEEEERQRGNFPDRFSGHQFPNYSSELNVNALLLGDSALYLCASSSGPYGYTFGSGTRLTVV.

J is TRBJ2-1 and V is TRBV20-1; D is uncertain. With 3 bases removed from V and 0 bases from J, the gap between germline ends came to 9 bases. The CDR3 is made up of 14 amino acids. CDR1 is DFQATT, CDR2 SNEGSKA, per germline (reference sequence). The CDR3 region has the DNA TGCAGTGCTAGGATGGTGAGCTCCTACAATGAGCAGTTCTTC. Amino acid sequence: CSARMVSSYNEQFF.